These 17 T cell receptor beta chains originate from one sample sequenced in a study of blood T cell repertoires in COVID-19. Profiled with immunoSEQ multiplex PCR; TCRdb holds only in-frame clones, not every one. This sample has roughly 180,000 clones, with about nine tenths found just once. Sequencing input: PBMCs or T cells enriched from blood (not recorded which). The receptors originated from a woman in her thirties who had recovered from COVID-19.

This chain joins TRBV24-1 and TRBJ2-2; TRBD2 agrees at 9 bases. With V trimmed by 2 bases and J by 4 bases, 13 bases remained unmatched. Germline CDR1 KGHDR, CDR2 SFDVKD. The length of the CDR3 is 19 residues. The CDR3 is CATSDSVAVAGGVTGELFF. In nucleotides, the CDR3 is TGTGCCACCAGTGATTCAGTAGCGGTGGCGGGAGGGGTCACCGGGGAGCTGTTTTTT.

The J gene is TRBJ1-1, the V gene TRBV9; D is ambiguous. V lost 1 base, J lost 7 bases, and 8 bases lay in between. Germline V gene sequence: CDR1 SGDLS, CDR2 YYNGEE. The CDR3 runs 12 residues. CDR3 in amino acids: CASSVSGVEAFF. CDR3 coding DNA: TGTGCCAGCAGCGTATCAGGCGTTGAAGCTTTCTTT.

V usage is TRBV6-5 and J usage is TRBJ2-3; tentatively, D is TRBD1 (5 bases). V shed 5 bases and J shed 0 bases, with 12 bases lying between them. Per the germline V gene, CDR1 is MNHEY and CDR2 is SVGAGI. CDR3 length: 15 residues. CDR3 loop: CASSPSQESTDTQYF. DNA of the CDR3: TGTGCCAGCAGTCCCTCACAGGAAAGCACAGATACGCAGTATTTT.

The chain recombines TRBV7-2 with TRBJ2-5, with D possibly being TRBD2 (6 bases). CDR3 size: 14 residues. Trimming cost V 0 bases and J 1 base, with 6 bases left between them. CDR1 and CDR2 from the germline V gene are SGHTA and FQGNSA. The CDR3 sequence is CASSLASGQETQYF. As DNA, the CDR3 is TGTGCCAGCAGCTTAGCTAGCGGCCAAGAGACCCAGTACTTC.

V usage is TRBV19 and J usage is TRBJ1-2, with TRBD1 matching over 9 bases. Germline V gives CDR1 LNHDA, CDR2 SQIVND (reference sequence). V lost 4 bases, J lost 4 bases, and 4 bases stayed unmatched. The CDR3 totals 14 residues. CDR3 residues: CASSTGQGSYGYTF. The CDR3 DNA reads TGTGCCAGTAGTACGGGACAGGGAAGCTATGGCTACACCTTC.

This chain connects TRBV18 to TRBJ2-6, with TRBD1 matching over 9 bases. V shed 5 bases, J shed 3 bases, and the junction held 5 bases outside the gene matches. The CDR3 has 16 residues. Germline assignment: CDR1 KGHSH and CDR2 LQKENI. Here the CDR3 reads CASSSQGAGGANVLTF. In DNA form, the CDR3 reads TGTGCCAGCTCATCACAGGGGGCTGGTGGGGCCAACGTCCTGACTTTC.

V usage is TRBV20-1 and J usage is TRBJ2-1; either TRBD1 or TRBD2 may fit D (5 bases each). Trimming removed 3 bases from V and 8 bases from J, with 14 bases in between. Germline values: CDR1 DFQATT, CDR2 SNEGSKA (reference sequence). There are 13 residues in the CDR3. CDR3 residues: CSASEGPEHEQFF. DNA of the CDR3: TGCAGTGCTAGTGAGGGGCCAGAGCATGAGCAGTTCTTC.

The chain is built from TRBV20-1 and TRBJ2-1; D may be TRBD2 (6 bases). The V and J ends lost 3 bases and 4 bases respectively, with 13 bases between them. The CDR3 contains 14 residues. The germline gives CDR1 DFQATT, CDR2 SNEGSKA (reference sequence). The CDR3 DNA reads as TGCAGTGCTAGTATTAGCGGCCCGTACAATGAGCAGTTCTTC. Encoded protein: CSASISGPYNEQFF.

The CDR3, as DNA: TGTGCCAGCAGTGTCGACAGGGATCAGCCCCAGCATTTT. Amino acid sequence: CASSVDRDQPQHF. The chain is built from TRBV6-4 and TRBJ1-5, with 7 bases matching TRBD1. The CDR3 length is 13 residues. In germline, CDR1 is MRHNA, CDR2 SNTAGT. After removal of 4 bases from V and 5 bases from J, the junction contained 2 bases not matched to a gene.

The chain has TRBV10-3 and TRBJ1-2; the D gene is possibly TRBD1 (6 bases). The V end was cut by 7 bases, the J end by 6 bases, with 12 bases between. The CDR3 is 12 amino acids. From germline, CDR1 is ENHRY and CDR2 SYGVKD. The CDR3 region is CAIKPGTNGYTF. The CDR3 bases are TGTGCCATCAAACCCGGGACAAATGGCTACACCTTC.

The rearrangement uses TRBV7-9 and TRBJ2-1; D gene uncertain. The ends were cut back, 1 base at V and 12 bases at J, with 13 bases in the middle. CDR3 length: 13 residues. Germline-derived CDR1 and CDR2 are SEHNR and FQNEAQ (reference sequence). In DNA, the CDR3 is TGTGCCAGCAGCTTAGGCTACCCTATCGGGCAGTTCTTC. Translation: CASSLGYPIGQFF. Full variable domain (outside the CDR3, taken from reference TRBV7-9 and TRBJ2-1): DTGVSQNPRHKITKRGQNVTFRCDPISEHNRLYWYRQTLGQGPEFLTYFQNEAQLEKSRLLSDRFSAERPKGSFSTLEIQRTEQGDSAMYLCASSLGYPIGQFFGPGTRLTVL.

The chain joins TRBV6-2 or TRBV6-3 to TRBJ2-3, with 7 bases that match TRBD2. The CDR3 has 17 amino acids. J gave up 5 bases and V 2 bases, and 13 bases lay outside the gene matches. The V gene's germline CDR1 is MNHEY and CDR2 SVGEGT. CDR3 loop: CASSYGSRSGAVDTQYF. The CDR3 nucleotides read TGTGCCAGCAGTTACGGTTCTAGGAGCGGGGCTGTAGATACGCAGTATTTT.

This clone was seen a handful of times. The CDR3 reads CASSQEVGRSSYEQYF. The CDR3 coding sequence is TGTGCCAGCAGCCAAGAGGTAGGGAGAAGCTCCTACGAGCAGTACTTC. The chain links TRBV14 to TRBJ2-7, with a possible D match to TRBD2 (5 bases). CDR3 size: 16 residues. Germline-derived CDR1 and CDR2 are SGHDN and FVKESK. Trimming pared 0 bases from V and 0 bases from J, leaving 12 bases between.

V is TRBV5-4 and J is TRBJ1-2, with 8 bases aligning to TRBD1. The CDR3 length is 17 residues. The germline gives CDR1 SGHNT, CDR2 YYREEE (reference sequence). V gave up 4 bases and J gave up 5 bases; unmatched junction bases: 16. The CDR3 reads CASSPGTGRYGGYGYTF. DNA of the CDR3: TGTGCCAGCAGCCCGGGGACAGGAAGATATGGAGGTTATGGCTACACCTTC.

V and J are TRBV5-1 and TRBJ1-2; no firm D call. Germline CDR1 and CDR2: SGHRS and YFSETQ. With 0 bases removed from V and 7 bases from J, the gap between germline ends came to 16 bases. This CDR3 has 15 amino acids. The CDR3 region is CASSLGAGTPGGYTF. The CDR3 nucleotides are TGCGCCAGCAGCTTGGGGGCAGGCACACCCGGTGGCTACACCTTC. The entire variable domain, with the rest obtained from reference TRBV5-1 and TRBJ1-2, is as follows: KAGVTQTPRYLIKTRGQQVTLSCSPISGHRSVSWYQQTPGQGLQFLFEYFSETQRNKGNFPGRFSGRQFSNSRSEMNVSTLELGDSALYLCASSLGAGTPGGYTFGSGTRLTVV.

This clone was counted a few times. The rearrangement links TRBV11-1 to TRBJ1-1, with D unclear. The V and J ends lost 3 bases and 2 bases respectively, with 7 bases between them. This CDR3 has 13 amino acids. Germline lookup yields CDR1 SGHAT and CDR2 FQDESV (reference sequence). CDR3 protein: CASSFPVNTEAFF. The CDR3 coding sequence is TGTGCCAGCAGCTTCCCCGTTAACACTGAAGCTTTCTTT. The whole variable domain, filled in from reference TRBV11-1 and TRBJ1-1, reads EAEVAQSPRYKITEKSQAVAFWCDPISGHATLYWYRQILGQGPELLVQFQDESVVDDSQLPKDRFSAERLKGVDSTLKIQPAELGDSAMYLCASSFPVNTEAFFGQGTRLTVV.

The chain uses TRBV29-1 and TRBJ1-2; D possibly corresponds to TRBD1 (6 bases). The V and J ends lost 6 bases and 8 bases respectively, with 16 bases between them. Germline values: CDR1 SQVTM, CDR2 ANQGSEA. CDR3 length: 12 residues. CDR3 amino acids: CSVEKTGLGYTF. Here the CDR3 DNA reads TGCAGCGTCGAGAAAACAGGGCTGGGCTACACCTTC.